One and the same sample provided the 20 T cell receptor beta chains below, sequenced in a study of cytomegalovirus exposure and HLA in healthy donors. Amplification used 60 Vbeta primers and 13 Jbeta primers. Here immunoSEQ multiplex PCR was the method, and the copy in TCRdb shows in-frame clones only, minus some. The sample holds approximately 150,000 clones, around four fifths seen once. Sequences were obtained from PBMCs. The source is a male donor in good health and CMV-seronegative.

CDR3 sequence reads: CASSEYKEGGGTGELFF. Here the CDR3 DNA reads TGTGCCAGCAGTGAATATAAAGAAGGGGGTGGGACCGGGGAGCTGTTTTTT. This chain connects TRBV25-1 to TRBJ2-2, with a tentative D call TRBD1 (6 bases). Trimming took 0 bases from V and 5 from J, leaving 16 bases between them. Per germline, CDR1 MGHDK and CDR2 SYGVNS. The CDR3 runs 17 residues.

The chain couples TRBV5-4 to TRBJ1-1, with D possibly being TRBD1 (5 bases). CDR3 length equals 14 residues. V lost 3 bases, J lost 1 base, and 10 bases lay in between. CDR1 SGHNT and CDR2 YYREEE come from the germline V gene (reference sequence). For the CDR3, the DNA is TGTGCCAGCAGCTCCTGGGGCAGGAACACTGAAGCTTTCTTT. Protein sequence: CASSSWGRNTEAFF.

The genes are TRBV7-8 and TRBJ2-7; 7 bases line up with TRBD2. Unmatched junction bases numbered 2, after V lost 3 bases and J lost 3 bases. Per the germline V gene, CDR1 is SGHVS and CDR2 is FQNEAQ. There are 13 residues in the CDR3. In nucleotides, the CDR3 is TGTGCCAGCAGCTTCGGGGGGAGCTACGAGCAGTACTTC. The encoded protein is CASSFGGSYEQYF. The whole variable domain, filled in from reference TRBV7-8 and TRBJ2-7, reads GAGVSQSPRYKVAKRGQDVALRCDPISGHVSLFWYQQALGQGPEFLTYFQNEAQLDKSGLPSDRFFAERPEGSVSTLKIQRTQQEDSAVYLCASSFGGSYEQYFGPGTRLTVT.

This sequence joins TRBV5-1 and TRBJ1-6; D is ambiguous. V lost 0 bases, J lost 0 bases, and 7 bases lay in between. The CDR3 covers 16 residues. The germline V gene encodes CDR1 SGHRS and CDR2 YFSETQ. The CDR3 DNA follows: TGCGCCAGCAGCTTGGCCGTGAGCTCCTATAATTCACCCCTCCACTTT. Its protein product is CASSLAVSSYNSPLHF.

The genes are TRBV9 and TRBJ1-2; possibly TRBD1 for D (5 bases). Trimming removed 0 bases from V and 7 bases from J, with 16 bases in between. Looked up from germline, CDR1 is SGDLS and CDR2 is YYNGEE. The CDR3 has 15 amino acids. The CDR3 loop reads CASSVGSGIGGGYTF. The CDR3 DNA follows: TGTGCCAGCAGCGTAGGATCCGGTATCGGGGGTGGCTACACCTTC.

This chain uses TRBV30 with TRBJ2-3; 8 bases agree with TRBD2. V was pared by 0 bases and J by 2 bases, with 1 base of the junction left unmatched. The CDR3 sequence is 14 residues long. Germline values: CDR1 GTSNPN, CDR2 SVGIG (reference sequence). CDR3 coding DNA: TGTGCCTGGAGTGTAGCGGGAGCCACAGATACGCAGTATTTT. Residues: CAWSVAGATDTQYF.

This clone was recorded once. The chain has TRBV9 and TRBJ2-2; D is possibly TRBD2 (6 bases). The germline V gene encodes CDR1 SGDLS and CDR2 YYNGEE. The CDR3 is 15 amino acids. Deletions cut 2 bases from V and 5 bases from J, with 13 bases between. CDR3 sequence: CASSVGRERTGELFF. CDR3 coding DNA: TGTGCCAGCAGCGTTGGACGGGAGAGGACCGGGGAGCTGTTTTTT. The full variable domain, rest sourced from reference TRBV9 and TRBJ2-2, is DSGVTQTPKHLITATGQRVTLRCSPRSGDLSVYWYQQSLDQGLQFLIQYYNGEERAKGNILERFSAQQFPDLHSELNLSSLELGDSALYFCASSVGRERTGELFFGEGSRLTVL.

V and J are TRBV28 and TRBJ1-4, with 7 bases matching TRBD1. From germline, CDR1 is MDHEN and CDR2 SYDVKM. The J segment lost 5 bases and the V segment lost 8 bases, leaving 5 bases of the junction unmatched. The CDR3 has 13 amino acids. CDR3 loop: CASRSQGNEKLFF. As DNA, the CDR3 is TGTGCCAGCCGCTCACAGGGGAATGAAAAACTGTTTTTT.

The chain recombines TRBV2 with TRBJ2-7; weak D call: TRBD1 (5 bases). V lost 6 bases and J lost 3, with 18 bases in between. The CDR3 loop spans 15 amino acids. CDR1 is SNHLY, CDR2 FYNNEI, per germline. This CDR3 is CASSRSQVTFYEQYF. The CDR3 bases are TGTGCCAGCAGCCGATCACAGGTAACCTTCTACGAGCAGTACTTC.

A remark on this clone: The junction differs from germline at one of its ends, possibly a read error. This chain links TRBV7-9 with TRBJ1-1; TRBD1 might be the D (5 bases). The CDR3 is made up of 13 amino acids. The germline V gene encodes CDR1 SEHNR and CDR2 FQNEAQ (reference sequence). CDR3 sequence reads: CSSSLAGGSEAFF. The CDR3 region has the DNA TGTTCCAGCAGCTTAGCGGGGGGGAGTGAAGCTTTCTTT.

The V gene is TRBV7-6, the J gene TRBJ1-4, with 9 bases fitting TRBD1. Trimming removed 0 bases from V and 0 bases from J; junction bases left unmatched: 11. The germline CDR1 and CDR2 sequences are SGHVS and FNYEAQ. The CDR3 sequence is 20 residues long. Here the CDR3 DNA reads TGTGCCAGCAGCTTAGCGTGGACAGGGGTTGGGAGAGCAACTAATGAAAAACTGTTTTTT. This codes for CASSLAWTGVGRATNEKLFF.

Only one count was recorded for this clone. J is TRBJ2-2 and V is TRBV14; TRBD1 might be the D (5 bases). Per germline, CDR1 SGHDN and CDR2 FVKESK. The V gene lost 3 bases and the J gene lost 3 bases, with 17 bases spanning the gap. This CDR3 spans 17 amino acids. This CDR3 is CASSHLIAGPDTGELFF. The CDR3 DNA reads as TGTGCCAGCAGCCACCTCATAGCAGGGCCCGACACCGGGGAGCTGTTTTTT.

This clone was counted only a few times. Written as DNA, the CDR3 is TGTGCCACCAGCGTGGACAGGTTTGTCAACTACGAGCAGTACTTC. The encoded protein is CATSVDRFVNYEQYF. The chain uses TRBV15 and TRBJ2-7; the match to TRBD1 covers 7 bases. The J segment lost 3 bases and the V segment lost 5 bases, leaving 10 bases of the junction unmatched. The CDR3 has 15 amino acids. In germline, CDR1 is LNHNV, CDR2 YYDKDF (reference sequence).

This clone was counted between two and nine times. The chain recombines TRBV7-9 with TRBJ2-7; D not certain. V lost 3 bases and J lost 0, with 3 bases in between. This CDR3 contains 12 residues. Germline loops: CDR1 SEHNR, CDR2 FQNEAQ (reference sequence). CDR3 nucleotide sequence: TGTGCCAGCAGCTTCAGCTCCTACGAGCAGTACTTC. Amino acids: CASSFSSYEQYF.

CDR3 sequence: CASKSRGVESQPQHF. The CDR3 bases are TGTGCCAGCAAATCCAGGGGGGTGGAAAGTCAGCCCCAGCATTTT. The J gene is TRBJ1-5, the V gene TRBV27, with 7 bases fitting TRBD1. CDR3 length: 15 residues. The V and J ends lost 7 bases and 6 bases, in that order; junction bases with no gene match: 12. Per germline, CDR1 MNHEY and CDR2 SMNVEV (reference sequence).

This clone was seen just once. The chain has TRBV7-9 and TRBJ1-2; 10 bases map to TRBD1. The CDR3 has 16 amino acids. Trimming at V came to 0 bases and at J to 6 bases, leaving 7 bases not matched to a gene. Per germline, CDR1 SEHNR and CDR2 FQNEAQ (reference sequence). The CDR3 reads CASSLAQGQGLDGYTF. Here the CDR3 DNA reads TGTGCCAGCAGCTTAGCGCAGGGACAGGGGTTGGATGGCTACACCTTC.

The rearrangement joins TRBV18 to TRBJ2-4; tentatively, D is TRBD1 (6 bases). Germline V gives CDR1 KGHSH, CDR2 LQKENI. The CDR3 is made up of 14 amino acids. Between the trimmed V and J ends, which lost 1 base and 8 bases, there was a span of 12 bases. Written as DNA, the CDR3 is TGTGCCAGCTCACCACGGCCAGGGGATGACATTCAGTACTTC. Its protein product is CASSPRPGDDIQYF.

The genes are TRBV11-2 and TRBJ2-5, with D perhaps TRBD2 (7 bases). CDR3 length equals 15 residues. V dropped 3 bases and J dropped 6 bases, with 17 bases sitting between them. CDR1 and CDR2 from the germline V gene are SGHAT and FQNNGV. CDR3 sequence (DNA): TGTGCCAGCAGCTTTGCGGGGGCCTTCTCCCAGACCCAGTACTTC. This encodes CASSFAGAFSQTQYF.

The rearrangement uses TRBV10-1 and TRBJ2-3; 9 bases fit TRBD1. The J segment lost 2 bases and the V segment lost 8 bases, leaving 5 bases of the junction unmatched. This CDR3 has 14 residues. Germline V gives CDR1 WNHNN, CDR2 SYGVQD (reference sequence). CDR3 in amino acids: CASAGTGNTDTQYF. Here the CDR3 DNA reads TGCGCCAGCGCCGGGACAGGGAACACAGATACGCAGTATTTT.

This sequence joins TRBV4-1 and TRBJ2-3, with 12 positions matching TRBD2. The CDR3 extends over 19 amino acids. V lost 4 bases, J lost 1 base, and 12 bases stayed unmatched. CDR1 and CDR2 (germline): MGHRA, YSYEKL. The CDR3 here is CASSPLALAGGPGTDTQYF. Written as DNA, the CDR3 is TGCGCCAGCAGCCCTCTTGCCCTAGCGGGGGGGCCAGGCACAGATACGCAGTATTTT.